Listed below are T cell receptor beta chains from one sample, sequenced in a study of OX40 agonist ivuxolimab in advanced cancers. TCRdb's table, derived via immunoSEQ multiplex PCR, lists solely in-frame clones and lacks some. The data show tens of thousands of clones, over 75% seen once. The source material was CD4+ or CD8+ T cells sorted from blood, sampled in a trial of the OX40 agonist ivuxolimab. The receptor set was obtained from an adult with an advanced solid tumor such as melanoma, head and neck, liver or kidney cancer. CDR3s include the opening cysteine and the closing phenylalanine or tryptophan. Each record gives: clone size, V gene, J gene, D gene, CDR3 protein, CDR3 DNA. The D gene is left open where the match is weak. Rows give clone size only sometimes, using once, few, many, or a class for an expanded clone.

NA	TRBV13	TRBJ2-1	TRBD2	CASSLGQTSGGGNEQFF	TGTGCCAGCAGCTTAGGCCAGACTAGCGGGGGGGGCAATGAGCAGTTCTTC
NA	TRBV28	TRBJ1-2	NA	CASRPTAYGGPREEDYGYTF	TGTGCCAGCCGGCCTACGGCGTACGGGGGGCCCCGGGAGGAAGACTATGGCTACACCTTC
few	TRBV6-5	TRBJ1-5	NA	CASSYGLGNQPQHF	TGTGCCAGCAGTTACGGGCTAGGCAATCAGCCCCAGCATTTT
NA	TRBV19	TRBJ2-1	NA	CASSWTWGGDSSYNEQFF	TGTGCCAGTAGTTGGACTTGGGGGGGCGATAGCTCCTACAATGAGCAGTTCTTC
NA	TRBV6-6	TRBJ2-3	TRBD2	CASTSSGTTDTQYF	TGTGCCAGCACATCCAGCGGGACCACAGATACGCAGTATTTT
NA	TRBV6-1	TRBJ1-3	TRBD1	CASSSGGGNTIYF	TGTGCCAGCAGTTCAGGGGGAGGAAACACCATATATTTT
NA	TRBV11-2	TRBJ2-1	TRBD2	CASSLAGGSYNEQFF	TGTGCCAGCAGCTTAGCGGGGGGCTCCTACAATGAGCAGTTCTTC
NA	TRBV5-4	TRBJ1-2	NA	CASSLDLGYGYTF	TGTGCCAGCAGCTTGGACCTCGGCTATGGCTACACCTTC
NA	TRBV5-1	TRBJ2-7	NA	CASSPGTYYEQYF	TGCGCCAGCAGCCCCGGGACATACTACGAGCAGTACTTC
NA	TRBV6-5	TRBJ2-1	NA	CATDLLGEQFF	TGTGCCACCGATTTACTCGGTGAGCAGTTCTTC
NA	TRBV27	TRBJ1-5	NA	CASSLTSSNQPQHF	TGTGCCAGCAGCTTGACGTCTAGCAATCAGCCCCAGCATTTT
NA	TRBV15	TRBJ1-2	NA	CATSSIQGPNYGYTF	TGTGCCACCAGCAGCATTCAGGGCCCTAACTATGGCTACACCTTC
NA	TRBV2	TRBJ2-1	TRBD2	CASSARLAGGNEQFF	TGTGCCAGCAGTGCACGCCTAGCGGGGGGCAATGAGCAGTTCTTC
once	TRBV6-5	TRBJ2-5	NA	CASNSGGTQYF	TGTGCCAGCAATTCCGGGGGGACCCAGTACTTC
few	TRBV13	TRBJ1-1	NA	CASSEWATPGTEAFF	TGTGCCAGCAGTGAGTGGGCCACCCCGGGCACTGAAGCTTTCTTT
once	TRBV27	TRBJ2-5	NA	CASSFQETQYF	TGTGCCAGCAGTTTCCAAGAGACCCAGTACTTC
NA	TRBV29-1	TRBJ2-3	TRBD2	CSVEPGVSGGITDTQYF	TGCAGCGTTGAACCCGGAGTGTCCGGGGGGATCACAGATACGCAGTATTTT
NA	TRBV4-1	TRBJ2-2	TRBD2	CASSRIRAGFGELFF	TGCGCCAGCAGCCGGATAAGAGCGGGGTTTGGGGAGCTGTTTTTT
NA	TRBV2	TRBJ2-2	TRBD1	CASSWTGGSAGELFF	TGTGCCAGCAGTTGGACAGGGGGCTCGGCCGGGGAGCTGTTTTTT
once	TRBV6-6	TRBJ1-2	NA	CASSLSTGTFYGYTF	TGTGCCAGCAGTTTATCTACCGGGACATTCTATGGCTACACCTTC
NA	TRBV2	TRBJ2-7	NA	CASTSWDSVEQYF	TGTGCCAGCACTTCTTGGGACTCCGTCGAGCAGTACTTC
NA	TRBV20-1	TRBJ1-1	NA	CSANRDIEAFF	TGCAGTGCAAACCGGGACATTGAAGCTTTCTTT
few	TRBV28	TRBJ2-7	NA	CASSSVGTPGEQYF	TGTGCCAGCAGTTCCGTCGGGACACCTGGAGAGCAGTACTTC
NA	TRBV6-6	TRBJ2-3	TRBD2	CASRDSLAGVDTQYF	TGTGCCAGCAGGGACAGCCTAGCGGGGGTGGATACGCAGTATTTT
few	TRBV15	TRBJ2-6	NA	CATSSGPSGANVLTF	TGTGCCACCAGCAGTGGACCCTCTGGGGCCAACGTCCTGACTTTC
NA	TRBV11-2	TRBJ2-7	TRBD1	CASSWTGKGYEQYF	TGTGCCAGCAGCTGGACAGGGAAAGGGTACGAGCAGTACTTC
NA	TRBV27	TRBJ2-3	NA	CASSPSIVDTQYF	TGTGCCAGCAGTCCCAGCATAGTGGATACGCAGTATTTT